A selection of T cell receptor beta chains follows, all from one sample in a study of cytomegalovirus exposure and HLA in healthy donors. Sequencing used immunoSEQ multiplex PCR; TCRdb keeps in-frame clones, though not all of them. This repertoire shows approximately 90,000 clones, about 96% found once; its top ten account for around 0.78%. Sequenced sample: PBMCs. Source of these receptors: a man aged 18 to 29 in good health and CMV-seronegative. The conserved cysteine and the conserved F or W are not part of the CDR3 here.

CDR3 length,V gene,J gene,CDR3 protein
9,TRBV30,TRBJ1-1,AWSIGAEAF
12,TRBV5-1,TRBJ1-1,ASSLDRAGTEAF
21,TRBV14,TRBJ2-3,ASSQDRQDRGWDSGRATDTQY
14,TRBV5-1,TRBJ2-1,ASSSWGLGRDNEQF
13,TRBV5-1,TRBJ1-4,ASSPLTGNNEKLF
12,TRBV19,TRBJ2-1,ASKGVAGTNEQF
14,TRBV9,TRBJ1-4,ASSAMQGAVNEKLF
15,TRBV4-3,TRBJ1-2,ASSQELKAEGFYGYT
12,TRBV18,TRBJ2-7,ASSTSTASYEQY
11,TRBV29-1,TRBJ2-1,SASGSSYNEQF
14,TRBV18,TRBJ2-3,ASSRFGGEPADTQY
12,TRBV19,TRBJ1-2,ASSIGQGNYGYT
14,TRBV14,TRBJ2-2,ASSQELAGFGGELF
13,TRBV27,TRBJ2-7,ASSFGGVSSYEQY